The subject of this entry is one T cell receptor (beta chain). The target antigen is unknown. This cohort consisted of healthy bone marrow donors. 60 Vbeta and 13 Jbeta primers were used in PCR. The data were produced by immunoSEQ multiplex PCR, yet TCRdb's version contains in-frame clones alone and is incomplete. This table holds over 150,000 clones, about four fifths found once. This entry belongs to a study of cytomegalovirus exposure and HLA in healthy donors. Germline values: CDR1 KGHSH, CDR2 LQKENI. This CDR3 comprises 16 residues. V lost 3 bases, J lost 4 bases, and 9 bases stayed unmatched. Study-wide results and caveats: Sequencing artifact likely explains a cluster of highly shared sequence variants. Associated with cytomegalovirus, according to the listing, were 150 to 200 TCR beta chains.

The origin of this receptor is a woman between 50 and 59 years old in good health and CMV-seropositive. Sequencing was carried out using PBMCs. This chain uses TRBV18 with TRBJ1-1; 9 bases map to TRBD1. The CDR3 spells CASSPAGTGIGTEAFF. The CDR3, as DNA: TGTGCCAGCTCACCTGCCGGGACAGGGATTGGCACTGAAGCTTTCTTT.